These 9 T cell receptor beta chains came from one sample sequenced in a study of cytomegalovirus exposure and HLA in healthy donors. The PCR used 60 Vbeta and 13 Jbeta primers. The method was immunoSEQ multiplex PCR; TCRdb's version includes in-frame clones alone and lacks a portion of them. The sample carries more than 55,000 clones, approximately 80% recorded once. Material for sequencing was PBMCs. The receptor set was obtained from a man aged 25 to 40 in good health and CMV-seronegative.

The chain carries TRBV29-1 and TRBJ2-3; D possibly corresponds to TRBD1 (5 bases). There are 10 residues in the CDR3. V shed 2 bases and J shed 12 bases, with 9 bases lying between them. Germline CDR1 reads SQVTM; CDR2 reads ANQGSEA. The CDR3 bases are TGCAGCGTTGAAAGACAGTACCAGTATTTT. Translated, it gives CSVERQYQYF.

The chain carries TRBV7-8 and TRBJ2-7; no reliable D call. This CDR3 contains 14 residues. Germline values: CDR1 SGHVS, CDR2 FQNEAQ. V was clipped by 5 bases and J by 2 bases, with 13 bases between them. DNA for the CDR3: TGTGCCAGCAGCCAGGCCAGAATCCCCTACGAGCAGTACTTC. Encoded protein: CASSQARIPYEQYF.

V gene TRBV13 combines with J gene TRBJ2-1; D gene uncertain. The CDR3 extends over 15 amino acids. Per the germline V gene, CDR1 is PRHDT and CDR2 is FYEKMQ (reference sequence). The ends were cut back, 4 bases at V and 5 bases at J, with 15 bases in the middle. The CDR3 loop is CASSWHTGKDNEQFF. The CDR3, as DNA: TGTGCCAGCAGCTGGCACACGGGTAAGGACAATGAGCAGTTCTTC.

This clone was found a few times. The rearrangement links TRBV7-8 to TRBJ1-2; tentative D call: TRBD1 (5 bases). V was cut by 5 bases and J by 3 bases, with 16 bases left in between. CDR1 is SGHVS and CDR2 is FQNEAQ in the germline V gene. The CDR3 runs 15 residues. As DNA, the CDR3 is TGTGCCAGCAGCGCAGAAGGGACGGGGGACTATGGCTACACCTTC. It yields the protein CASSAEGTGDYGYTF.

The rearrangement uses TRBV4-3 and TRBJ1-2; D is undetermined. The V end was cut by 0 bases, the J end by 3 bases, with 11 bases between. Germline V gene lookup returns CDR1 LGHNA and CDR2 YSLEER. The CDR3 length is 15 residues. The CDR3 coding sequence is TGCGCCAGCAGCCAAGATTTGAGCGGCCACTATGGCTACACCTTC. Its translation: CASSQDLSGHYGYTF.

This rearrangement joins TRBV18 to TRBJ1-5; 7 bases map to TRBD1. The V segment lost 0 bases and the J segment 3 bases; nucleotides outside the gene matches: 8. The CDR3 is 17 amino acids. CDR1 KGHSH and CDR2 LQKENI come from the germline V gene. CDR3 in amino acids: CASSPPYPRGVNQPQHF. CDR3 DNA: TGTGCCAGCTCACCACCTTATCCCAGGGGGGTCAATCAGCCCCAGCATTTT.

V is TRBV2 and J is TRBJ2-3; perhaps TRBD1 as D (6 bases). CDR1 is SNHLY and CDR2 is FYNNEI in the germline V gene. V shed 6 bases and J shed 6 bases, with 16 bases lying between them. There are 14 residues in the CDR3. CDR3 amino acids: CASSAQGMFDTQYF. The CDR3 region has the DNA TGTGCCAGCAGCGCTCAGGGGATGTTCGATACGCAGTATTTT.

This chain links TRBV6-1 with TRBJ1-1, with D tentatively TRBD1 (5 bases). Trimming took 4 bases from V and 4 from J, leaving 13 bases between them. This CDR3 region has 14 residues. CDR1 MNHNS and CDR2 SASEGT come from the germline V gene. CDR3 DNA sequence: TGTGCCAGCAGTGGGAAACAGGCATCCACTGAAGCTTTCTTT. Encoded protein: CASSGKQASTEAFF.

The V and J genes are TRBV6-5 and TRBJ1-5; no definite D call. In germline, CDR1 is MNHEY, CDR2 SVGAGI. This CDR3 has 15 amino acids. V lost 6 bases and J lost 0, with 12 bases in between. The CDR3 reads CASRSGRNSNQPQHF. CDR3 nucleotide sequence: TGTGCCAGCAGGAGCGGACGGAATAGCAATCAGCCCCAGCATTTT.